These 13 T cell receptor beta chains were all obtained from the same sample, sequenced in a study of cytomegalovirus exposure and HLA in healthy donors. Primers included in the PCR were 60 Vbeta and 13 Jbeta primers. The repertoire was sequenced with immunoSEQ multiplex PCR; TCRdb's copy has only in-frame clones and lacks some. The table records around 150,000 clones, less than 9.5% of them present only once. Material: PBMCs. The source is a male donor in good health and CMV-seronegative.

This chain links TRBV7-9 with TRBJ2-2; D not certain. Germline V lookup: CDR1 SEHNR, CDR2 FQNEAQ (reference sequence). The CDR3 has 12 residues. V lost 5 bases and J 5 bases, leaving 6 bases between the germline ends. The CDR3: CASSQKTGELFF. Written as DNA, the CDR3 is TGTGCCAGCAGCCAAAAAACCGGGGAGCTGTTTTTT.

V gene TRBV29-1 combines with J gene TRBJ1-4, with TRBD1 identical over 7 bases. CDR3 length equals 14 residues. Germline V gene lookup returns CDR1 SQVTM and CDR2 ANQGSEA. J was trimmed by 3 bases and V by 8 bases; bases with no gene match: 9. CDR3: CSSRQGTANEKLFF. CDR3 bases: TGCAGCTCTAGACAGGGAACTGCTAATGAAAAACTGTTTTTT.

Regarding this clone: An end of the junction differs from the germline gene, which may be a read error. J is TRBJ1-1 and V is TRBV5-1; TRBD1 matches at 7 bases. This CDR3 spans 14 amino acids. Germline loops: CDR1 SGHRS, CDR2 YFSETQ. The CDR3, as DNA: TGCGCCAGCAGTTTGGCACAGGGGCAACCTGAAGCTTTCTTT. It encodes CASSLAQGQPEAFF.

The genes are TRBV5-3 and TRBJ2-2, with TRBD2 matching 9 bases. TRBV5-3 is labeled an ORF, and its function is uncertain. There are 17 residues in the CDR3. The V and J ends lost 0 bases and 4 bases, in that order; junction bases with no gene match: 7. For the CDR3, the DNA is TGTGCCAGAAGCTTGGGTGAGACTAGCGGCCCCACCGGGGAGCTGTTTTTT. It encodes CARSLGETSGPTGELFF.

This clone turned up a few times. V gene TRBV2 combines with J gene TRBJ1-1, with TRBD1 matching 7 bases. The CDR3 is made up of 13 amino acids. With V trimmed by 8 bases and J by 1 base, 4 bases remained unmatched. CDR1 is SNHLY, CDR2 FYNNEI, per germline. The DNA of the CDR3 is TGTGCCAGCTTCGGACAGGCGAACACTGAAGCTTTCTTT. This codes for CASFGQANTEAFF. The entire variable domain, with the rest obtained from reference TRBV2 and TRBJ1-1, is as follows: EPEVTQTPSHQVTQMGQEVILRCVPISNHLYFYWYRQILGQKVEFLVSFYNNEISEKSEIFDDQFSVERPDGSNFTLKIRSTKLEDSAMYFCASFGQANTEAFFGQGTRLTVV.

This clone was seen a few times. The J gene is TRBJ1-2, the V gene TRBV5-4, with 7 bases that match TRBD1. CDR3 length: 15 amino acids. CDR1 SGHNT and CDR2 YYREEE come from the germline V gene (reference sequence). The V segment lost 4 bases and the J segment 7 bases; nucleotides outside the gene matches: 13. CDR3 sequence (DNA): TGTGCCAGCAGCGGACGGACAGGTCCCGAGGGTGGCTACACCTTC. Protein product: CASSGRTGPEGGYTF.

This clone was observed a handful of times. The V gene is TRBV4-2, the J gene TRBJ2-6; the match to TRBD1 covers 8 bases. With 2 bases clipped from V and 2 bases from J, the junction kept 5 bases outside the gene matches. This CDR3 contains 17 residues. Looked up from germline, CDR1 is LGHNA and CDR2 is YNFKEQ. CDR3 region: CASSQSLQGAGANVLTF. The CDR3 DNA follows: TGTGCCAGCAGCCAATCATTACAGGGGGCTGGGGCCAACGTCCTGACTTTC.

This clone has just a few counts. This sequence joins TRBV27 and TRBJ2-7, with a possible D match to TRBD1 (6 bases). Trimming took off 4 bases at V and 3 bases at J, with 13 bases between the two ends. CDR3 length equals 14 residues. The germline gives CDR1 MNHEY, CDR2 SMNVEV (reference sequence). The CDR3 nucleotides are TGTGCCAGCAGTTCCTACGGACAGATCTACGAGCAGTACTTC. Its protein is CASSSYGQIYEQYF.

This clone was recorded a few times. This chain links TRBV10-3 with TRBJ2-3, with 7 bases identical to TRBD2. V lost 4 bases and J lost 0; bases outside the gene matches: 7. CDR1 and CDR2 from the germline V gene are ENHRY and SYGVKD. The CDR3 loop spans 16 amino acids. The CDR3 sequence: CAISGGGSTSTDTQYF. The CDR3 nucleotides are TGTGCCATCAGTGGGGGCGGGAGTACTAGCACAGATACGCAGTATTTT.

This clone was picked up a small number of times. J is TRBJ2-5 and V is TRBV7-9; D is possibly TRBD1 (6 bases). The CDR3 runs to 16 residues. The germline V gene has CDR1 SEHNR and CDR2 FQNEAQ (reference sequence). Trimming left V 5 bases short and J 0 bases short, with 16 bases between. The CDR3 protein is CASSPRTVPYQETQYF. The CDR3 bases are TGTGCCAGCAGCCCCCGGACAGTCCCTTACCAAGAGACCCAGTACTTC.

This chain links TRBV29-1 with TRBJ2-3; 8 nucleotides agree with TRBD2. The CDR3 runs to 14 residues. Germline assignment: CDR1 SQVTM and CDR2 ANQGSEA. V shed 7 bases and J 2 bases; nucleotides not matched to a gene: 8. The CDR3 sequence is CSALGLATTDTQYF. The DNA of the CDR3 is TGCAGCGCCCTAGGACTAGCCACCACAGATACGCAGTATTTT.

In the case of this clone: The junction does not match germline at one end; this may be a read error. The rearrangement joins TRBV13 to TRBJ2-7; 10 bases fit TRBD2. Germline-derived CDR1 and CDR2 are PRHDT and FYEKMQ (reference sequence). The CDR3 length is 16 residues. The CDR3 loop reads CASSLGLAGDSYEQYF. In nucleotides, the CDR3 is TGTGCCAGCAGCCTAGGGCTAGCGGGGGACTCCTACGAGCAGTACTTC. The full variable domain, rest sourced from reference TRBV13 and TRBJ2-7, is AAGVIQSPRHLIKEKRETATLKCYPIPRHDTVYWYQQGPGQDPQFLISFYEKMQSDKGSIPDRFSAQQFSDYHSELNMSSLELGDSALYFCASSLGLAGDSYEQYFGPGTRLTVT.

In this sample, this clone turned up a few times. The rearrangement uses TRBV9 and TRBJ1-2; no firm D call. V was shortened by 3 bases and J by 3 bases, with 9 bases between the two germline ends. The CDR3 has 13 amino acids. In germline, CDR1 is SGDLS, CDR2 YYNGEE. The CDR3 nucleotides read TGTGCCAGCAGCGCGGGGTCCCACTATGGCTACACCTTC. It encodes CASSAGSHYGYTF. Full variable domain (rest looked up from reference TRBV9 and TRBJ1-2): DSGVTQTPKHLITATGQRVTLRCSPRSGDLSVYWYQQSLDQGLQFLIQYYNGEERAKGNILERFSAQQFPDLHSELNLSSLELGDSALYFCASSAGSHYGYTFGSGTRLTVV.